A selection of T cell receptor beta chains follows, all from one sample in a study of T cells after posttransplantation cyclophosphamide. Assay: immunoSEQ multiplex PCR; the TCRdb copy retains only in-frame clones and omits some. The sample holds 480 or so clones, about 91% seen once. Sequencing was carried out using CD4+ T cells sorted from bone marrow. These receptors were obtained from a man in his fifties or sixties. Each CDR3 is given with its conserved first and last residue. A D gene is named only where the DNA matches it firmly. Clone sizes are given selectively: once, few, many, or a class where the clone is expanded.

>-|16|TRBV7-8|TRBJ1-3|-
TGTGCCAGCAGACCCCGGTTCCAGGGGTCTGGAAACACCATATATTTT
CASRPRFQGSGNTIYF
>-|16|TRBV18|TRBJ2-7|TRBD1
TGTGCCAGCTCACCCGGGACAGGGTCTGGCTCTTCCGAGCAGTACTTC
CASSPGTGSGSSEQYF
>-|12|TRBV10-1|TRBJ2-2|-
TGCGCCAGCAACAGGAACACCGGGGAGCTGTTTTTT
CASNRNTGELFF
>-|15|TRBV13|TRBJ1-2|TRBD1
TGTGCCAGCAGCTTGCAAGGGACAGGGGGATATGGCTACACCTTC
CASSLQGTGGYGYTF
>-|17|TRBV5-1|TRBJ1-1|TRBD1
TGCGCCAGCAGGCACAACAGGGGAGACCCCATGAACACTGAAGCTTTCTTT
CASRHNRGDPMNTEAFF
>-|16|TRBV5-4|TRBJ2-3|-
TGTGCCAGCAGCTTGATCTCAAGACAGCTCACAGATACGCAGTATTTT
CASSLISRQLTDTQYF
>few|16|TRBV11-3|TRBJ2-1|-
TGTGCCAGCAGCTTCAGGGGCCACACGCAGGGGAATGAGCAGTTCTTC
CASSFRGHTQGNEQFF
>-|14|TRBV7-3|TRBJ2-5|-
TGTGCCAGCAGCTTAACGGGTGGAGCAGAGACCCAGTACTTC
CASSLTGGAETQYF
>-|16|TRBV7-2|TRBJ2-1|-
TGTGCCAGCAGCTTAAAAAGGGCTAGCCCCCACAATGAGCAGTTCTTC
CASSLKRASPHNEQFF
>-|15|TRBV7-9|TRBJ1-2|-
TGTGCCAGCAGCCGGGGAGGAGTGGGATTGGAGGGCTACACCTTC
CASSRGGVGLEGYTF
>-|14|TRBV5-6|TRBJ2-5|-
TGTGCCAGCAGCTTGATGAAGGGGGAAGAGACCCAGTACTTC
CASSLMKGEETQYF
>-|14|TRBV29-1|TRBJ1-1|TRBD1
TGCAGCGTCGCGACAGGGCCTATGAACACTGAAGCTTTCTTT
CSVATGPMNTEAFF
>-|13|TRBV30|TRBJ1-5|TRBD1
TGTGCCTGGAGTGCAGGGGGTAATCAGCCCCAGCATTTT
CAWSAGGNQPQHF
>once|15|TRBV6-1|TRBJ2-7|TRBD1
TGTGCCAGCAGTCCACTACGGACAGGGCCCTACGAGCAGTACTTC
CASSPLRTGPYEQYF
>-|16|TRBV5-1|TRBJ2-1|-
TGCGCCAGCAGCTTTGGGCTCAGGAACTCCTACAATGAGCAGTTCTTC
CASSFGLRNSYNEQFF
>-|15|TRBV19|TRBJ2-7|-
TGTGCCAGTAGTATAGGAGGAGGAGTACAAGACGAGCAGTACTTC
CASSIGGGVQDEQYF
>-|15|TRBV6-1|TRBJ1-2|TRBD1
TGTGCCAGCACCACCGACAGGGGGCAATTCTATGGCTACACCTTC
CASTTDRGQFYGYTF
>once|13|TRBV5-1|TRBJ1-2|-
TGCGCCAGCAGCTTGCTGGGGGGCTATGGCTACACCTTC
CASSLLGGYGYTF
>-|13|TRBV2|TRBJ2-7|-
TGTGCCAGCAGAGGGTCGCCCCGGGGCGAGCAGTACTTC
CASRGSPRGEQYF
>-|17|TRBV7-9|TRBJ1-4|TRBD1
TGTGCCAGCAGCTTAGGACAGGGGAGGGCAACTAATGAAAAACTGTTTTTT
CASSLGQGRATNEKLFF
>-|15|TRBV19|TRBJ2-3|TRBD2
TGTGCCAGTAGTCTAGCGGGGAGGACCACAGATACGCAGTATTTT
CASSLAGRTTDTQYF
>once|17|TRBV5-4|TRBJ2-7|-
TGTGCCAGCAGCCAAAGACAAGGCCGGGAACCGTCCTACGAGCAGTACTTC
CASSQRQGREPSYEQYF
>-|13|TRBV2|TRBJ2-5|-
TGTGCCAGCTCCCAAGGAGGCCAAGAGACCCAGTACTTC
CASSQGGQETQYF
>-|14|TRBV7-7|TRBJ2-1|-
TGTGCTAGCAGCTTAACTACCCGGCACAATGAGCAGTTCTTC
CASSLTTRHNEQFF
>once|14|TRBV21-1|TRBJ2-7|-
TGTGCCAGCCATAGGATCCCGGGTTGCCACGAGCAGTACTTC
CASHRIPGCHEQYF
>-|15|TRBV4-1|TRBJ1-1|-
TGCGCCAGCAGCCAAGATATGGGGGCGCAGCCTGAAGCTTTCTTT
CASSQDMGAQPEAFF
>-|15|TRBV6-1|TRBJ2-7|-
TGTGCCAGCAGTCCACAGACAGGAACTCCCTACGAGCAGTACTTC
CASSPQTGTPYEQYF
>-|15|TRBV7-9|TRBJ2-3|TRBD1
TGTGCCAGCCCCGGGACAGGATCGAGCACAGATACGCAGTATTTT
CASPGTGSSTDTQYF
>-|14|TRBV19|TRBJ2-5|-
TGTGCCAGTACCCCCGGGGGGCTCCAAGAGACCCAGTACTTC
CASTPGGLQETQYF
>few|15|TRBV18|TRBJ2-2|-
TGTGCCAGCTCACTCGGACAGATAAACACCGGGGAGCTGTTTTTT
CASSLGQINTGELFF
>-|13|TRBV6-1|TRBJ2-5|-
TGTGCCAGCGAAAGTCTAGTCAGTGAGACCCAGTACTTC
CASESLVSETQYF
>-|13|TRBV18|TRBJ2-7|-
TGTGCCAGCTCGCGCGTACTCCCCGGGGAGCAGTACTTC
CASSRVLPGEQYF
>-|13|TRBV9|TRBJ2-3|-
TGTGCCAGCAGCGCGCGGATCACAGATACGCAGTATTTT
CASSARITDTQYF
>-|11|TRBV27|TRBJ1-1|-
TGTGCCAGCAGTCCAGGGACTGAAGCTTTCTTT
CASSPGTEAFF
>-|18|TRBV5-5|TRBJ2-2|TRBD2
TGTGCCAGCAGGCCGGGACTAGCGGGGGAGAGAGACACCGGGGAGCTGTTTTTT
CASRPGLAGERDTGELFF
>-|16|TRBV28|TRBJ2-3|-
TGTGCCAGCAGTTTATCGACTAGTGGGACCACAGATACGCAGTATTTT
CASSLSTSGTTDTQYF
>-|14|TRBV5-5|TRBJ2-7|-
TGTGCCAGCAGCGTTTACAGGGTTAACTACGAGCAGTACTTC
CASSVYRVNYEQYF
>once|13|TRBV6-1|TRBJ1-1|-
TGTGCCAGCATGACTCAGGGGAACACTGAAGCTTTCTTT
CASMTQGNTEAFF
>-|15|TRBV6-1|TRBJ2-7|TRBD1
TGTGCCGCCGGGACAGGGTCTCTCCCTGGGAATGAGCAGTACTTC
CAAGTGSLPGNEQYF
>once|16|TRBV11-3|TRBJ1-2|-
TGTGCCAGCAGCTTAGAGGGGAGAGGAGGGAGCTATGGCTACACCTTC
CASSLEGRGGSYGYTF
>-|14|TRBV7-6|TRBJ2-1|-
TGTGCCAGCAGCCAACAGGGGAGGAACAATGAGCAGTTCTTC
CASSQQGRNNEQFF
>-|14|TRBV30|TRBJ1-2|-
TGTGCCTGGAGTGCAAGGGGAAATTCCTATGGCTACACCTTC
CAWSARGNSYGYTF
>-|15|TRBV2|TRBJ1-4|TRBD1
TGTGCCAGCAGTAAACAGGGGGCGATGGATGAAAAACTGTTTTTT
CASSKQGAMDEKLFF
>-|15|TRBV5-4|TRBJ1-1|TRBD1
TGTGCCAGCAGCCCAGGACAGGTGATGAACACTGAAGCTTTCTTT
CASSPGQVMNTEAFF
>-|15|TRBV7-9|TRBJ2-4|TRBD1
TGTGCCAGCAGGAAGACAGGGGACACCAAAAACATTCAGTACTTC
CASRKTGDTKNIQYF
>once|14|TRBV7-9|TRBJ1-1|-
TGTGCCAGCGGAGAACGACGGGTAGGCACTGAAGCTTTCTTT
CASGERRVGTEAFF
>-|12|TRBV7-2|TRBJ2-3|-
TGTGCCAGCAGCTTTGGGCCAGATACGCAGTATTTT
CASSFGPDTQYF
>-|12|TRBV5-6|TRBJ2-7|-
TGTGCCAGCAGCTTCCAAACCTACGAGCAGTACTTC
CASSFQTYEQYF
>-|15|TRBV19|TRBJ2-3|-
TGTGCCAGTCGCGCATCGATGGGGCGCACAGATACGCAGTATTTT
CASRASMGRTDTQYF
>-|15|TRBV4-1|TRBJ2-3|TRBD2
TGCGCCAGCAGCCAACTCGGACTAGATCGTGATACGCAGTATTTT
CASSQLGLDRDTQYF
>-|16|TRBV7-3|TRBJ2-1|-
TGTGCCAGCAGCTTAAGGACTGTCGGCACCTACAATGAGCAGTTCTTC
CASSLRTVGTYNEQFF
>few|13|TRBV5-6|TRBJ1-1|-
TGTGCCAGTAGACAGCTCCTTACCACTGAAGCTTTCTTT
CASRQLLTTEAFF
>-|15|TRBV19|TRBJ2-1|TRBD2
TGTGCCAGTAGTATAGTAGCGGGAGGAAAGGATGAGCAGTTCTTC
CASSIVAGGKDEQFF
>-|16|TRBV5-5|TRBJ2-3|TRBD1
TGTGCCAGCAGCCCGAGGACAGGGGGAGAGACAGATACGCAGTATTTT
CASSPRTGGETDTQYF
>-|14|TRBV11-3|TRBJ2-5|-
TGTGCCAGCAGCTTTATCAGGGCTCAAGAGACCCAGTACTTC
CASSFIRAQETQYF
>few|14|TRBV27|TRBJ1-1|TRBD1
TGTGCCAGCAATAGACAGGGGCCGAACACTGAAGCTTTCTTT
CASNRQGPNTEAFF
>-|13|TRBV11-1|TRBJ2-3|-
TGTGCCAGCAGCTTAGGTAACACAGATACGCAGTATTTT
CASSLGNTDTQYF
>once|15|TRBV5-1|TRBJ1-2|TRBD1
TGCGCCAGCAGCGTCCTTGGGGGACAGGAAATAGGCTACACCTTC
CASSVLGGQEIGYTF
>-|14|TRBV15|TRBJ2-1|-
TGTGCCACCAGCAGAGATCTGGCAGCAGGTACGCAGTTCTTC
CATSRDLAAGTQFF
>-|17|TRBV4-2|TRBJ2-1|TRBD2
TGTGCCAGCAGCCGTATTGGGGCGGGAGATAGTTACAATGAGCAGTTCTTC
CASSRIGAGDSYNEQFF